The rows below give T cell receptor beta chains drawn from one sample of a study of T-cell reconstitution after alpha-beta-depleted transplantation in children. TCRdb called the PCR reads again in MiXCR, with one record for every CDR3 protein. The sample carries around 340,000 distinct CDR3 sequences, 10% to 15% recorded once. Sequenced material: PBMCs, taken from the stem cell graft. Receptors originate from a human donor who donated a stem cell graft to a child with Fanconi anemia. Both conserved end residues are part of each CDR3. A D gene is named only where the DNA matches it firmly. Size values are once, few and many counts, or a class for expanded clones, and some rows have none.

cdr3_aa,cdr3_nt,cdr3_length,j_call,v_call,d_call,clone_size
CSATGGEAFF,TGCAGTGCAACCGGAGGGGAAGCTTTCTTT,10,TRBJ1-1,TRBV20-1,NA,few
CASSVGQGGNTEAFF,TGTGCCAGCAGCGTCGGACAGGGCGGGAACACTGAAGCTTTCTTT,15,TRBJ1-1,TRBV7-9,TRBD1,NA
CASRVGLAGRDTQYF,TGTGCCAGCAGGGTAGGACTAGCGGGGCGAGATACGCAGTATTTT,15,TRBJ2-3,TRBV5-6,TRBD2,NA
CASSQQPPRTLRAETQYF,TGTGCCAGCAGCCAACAGCCACCGAGGACTTTAAGGGCAGAGACCCAGTACTTC,18,TRBJ2-5,TRBV4-2,NA,many
CASSLGTGGAPLHF,TGCGCCAGCAGCTTGGGGACAGGTGGGGCACCCCTCCACTTT,14,TRBJ1-6,TRBV5-1,TRBD1,few
CSAIVTSGAGNEQFF,TGCAGTGCCATCGTGACTAGCGGGGCGGGGAATGAGCAGTTCTTC,15,TRBJ2-1,TRBV20-1,TRBD2,many
CASSLARGALAKNIQYF,TGTGCCAGCAGTTTAGCCAGGGGAGCATTAGCCAAAAACATTCAGTACTTC,17,TRBJ2-4,TRBV12-3/TRBV12-4,NA,many
CASSLRLQGGGYTF,TGTGCCAGCAGTTTAAGGTTGCAAGGGGGTGGCTACACCTTC,14,TRBJ1-2,TRBV28,NA,many
CSVEHRARSNYGYTF,TGCAGCGTTGAACACCGGGCCCGTTCTAACTATGGCTACACCTTC,15,TRBJ1-2,TRBV29-1,NA,NA
CSVVDLGEKLFF,TGCAGCGTTGTCGACTTAGGTGAAAAACTGTTTTTT,12,TRBJ1-4,TRBV29-1,NA,few
CASTPSGHTEAFF,TGTGCCAGCACCCCCTCCGGGCACACTGAAGCTTTCTTT,13,TRBJ1-1,TRBV6-1,NA,few
CASSLTVKGANGYTF,TGTGCCAGCAGCTTGACGGTGAAGGGGGCAAATGGCTACACCTTC,15,TRBJ1-2,TRBV5-5,TRBD1,few
CASSLGITSGRNNEQFF,TGTGCCAGCAGCTTGGGGATTACTAGCGGACGCAACAATGAGCAGTTCTTC,17,TRBJ2-1,TRBV5-4,TRBD2,NA
CSASKGAGTDTQYF,TGCAGTGCTAGCAAGGGGGCGGGCACAGATACGCAGTATTTT,14,TRBJ2-3,TRBV20-1,TRBD1,few
CASSVTAGLSYEQYF,TGTGCCAGCAGCGTCACTGCGGGACTCTCCTACGAGCAGTACTTC,15,TRBJ2-7,TRBV7-8,NA,NA
CSVSSGRVEETQYF,TGCAGCGTAAGCTCGGGACGGGTTGAAGAGACCCAGTACTTC,14,TRBJ2-5,TRBV29-1,NA,many
CASSSPGLAGGFQETQYF,TGTGCCAGCAGCTCCCCGGGACTAGCGGGGGGCTTCCAAGAGACCCAGTACTTC,18,TRBJ2-5,TRBV11-2,TRBD2,many
CASSAGVGTEYNEQFF,TGTGCCAGCAGCGCTGGGGTCGGGACAGAGTACAATGAGCAGTTCTTC,16,TRBJ2-1,TRBV9,TRBD1,many
CASSRISGGALDEQFF,TGTGCCAGCAGCCGGATTAGCGGGGGGGCCTTAGATGAGCAGTTCTTC,16,TRBJ2-1,TRBV7-9,TRBD2,many
CASSFLDNTGELFF,TGTGCCAGCAGCTTTTTGGATAACACCGGGGAGCTGTTTTTT,14,TRBJ2-2,TRBV5-6,NA,few
CASSGVSILERNTEAFF,TGTGCCAGCAGTGGAGTTTCAATTCTAGAAAGGAACACTGAAGCTTTCTTT,17,TRBJ1-1,TRBV6-1,NA,few
CASSGAGDTGELFF,TGCGCCAGCAGTGGCGCAGGAGATACCGGGGAGCTGTTTTTT,14,TRBJ2-2,TRBV10-1,NA,many
CSAVTSGEPYNEQFF,TGCAGTGCCGTTACCTCAGGGGAACCCTACAATGAGCAGTTCTTC,15,TRBJ2-1,TRBV20-1,NA,NA
CSVEAPGGGGYTF,TGCAGCGTTGAAGCACCCGGGGGCGGGGGCTACACCTTC,13,TRBJ1-2,TRBV29-1,NA,many
CATTDRDTEAFF,TGTGCCACCACGGACAGGGACACTGAAGCTTTCTTT,12,TRBJ1-1,TRBV10-3,TRBD1,few
CASSEPTGSNEQYF,TGTGCCAGCAGTGAACCCACGGGGAGCAACGAGCAGTACTTC,14,TRBJ2-7,TRBV2,NA,few
CAIRRLGNTIYF,TGTGCCATCAGACGCCTGGGAAACACCATATATTTT,12,TRBJ1-3,TRBV10-3,NA,NA
CASSLDEYEQYF,TGTGCCAGCAGTCTGGACGAGTACGAGCAGTACTTC,12,TRBJ2-7,TRBV2,NA,few
CASSYGERVTEAFF,TGTGCCAGCAGTTACGGGGAGAGGGTCACTGAAGCTTTCTTT,14,TRBJ1-1,TRBV12-3/TRBV12-4,NA,NA
CASSQDPGQGYGYTF,TGTGCCAGCAGCCAAGATCCAGGGCAGGGGTATGGCTACACCTTC,15,TRBJ1-2,TRBV3-1,NA,NA
CASSQWRGSGANVLTF,TGTGCCAGCAGCCAATGGAGGGGATCTGGGGCCAACGTCCTGACTTTC,16,TRBJ2-6,TRBV28,NA,many
CASSPSLPDTQYF,TGCGCCAGCAGCCCTTCCCTCCCAGATACGCAGTATTTT,13,TRBJ2-3,TRBV4-3,NA,few
CASSFKPGQSPTSYNSPLHF,TGTGCCAGCAGCTTCAAGCCGGGACAGAGCCCGACCTCCTATAATTCACCCCTCCACTTT,20,TRBJ1-6,TRBV7-9,TRBD1,many
CASSSGLQGGETQYF,TGCGCCAGCAGCTCCGGGCTACAGGGGGGAGAGACCCAGTACTTC,15,TRBJ2-5,TRBV5-1,TRBD1,many
CASSRGTSGSAVAYEQYF,TGCGCCAGCAGCAGAGGGACTAGCGGGAGCGCGGTCGCCTACGAGCAGTACTTC,18,TRBJ2-7,TRBV5-1,TRBD2,NA
CASTRGLNSPLHF,TGTGCCAGCACACGGGGCCTTAATTCACCCCTCCACTTT,13,TRBJ1-6,TRBV25-1,NA,many
CASSPGILNTDTQYF,TGTGCCAGCAGCCCCGGGATTCTAAACACAGATACGCAGTATTTT,15,TRBJ2-3,TRBV4-2,NA,NA